This TCR beta chain appears in the sequencing data of a study of blood T cell repertoires in COVID-19. Whole-study context: Spain, Italy and the United States supplied samples that represented acute and convalescent COVID-19. PBMCs, B-cell-depleted T cells, or T cells were the source of the cDNA or gDNA that made up the material.

Source study methods: Estimated nucleated cell counts came from reference gene primer amplification. The repertoire was sequenced with immunoSEQ multiplex PCR; TCRdb's copy has only in-frame clones and lacks some. V, J and clone size reflect that table, while D and trimming were determined from the DNA. The repertoire holds about 160,000 clones, 77% seen once, with around 3% in the top ten. Germline-derived CDR1 and CDR2 are SGDLS and YYNGEE. Trimming took 0 bases from V and 7 from J, leaving 8 bases between them. The CDR3 covers 13 residues. Concerning this clone itself: The sample carries other DNA sequences with the same CDR3.

Material for sequencing was peripheral blood. The V call is TRBV9, the J call TRBJ1-3; D possibly corresponds to TRBD1 (5 bases). The clonotype was recovered from a man between 65 and 85 years old with acute or convalescent COVID-19. The CDR3 sequence is CASSVAGGNTIYF. The CDR3 bases are TGTGCCAGCAGCGTAGCGGGGGGGAACACCATATATTTT. Full variable domain (rest looked up from reference TRBV9 and TRBJ1-3): DSGVTQTPKHLITATGQRVTLRCSPRSGDLSVYWYQQSLDQGLQFLIQYYNGEERAKGNILERFSAQQFPDLHSELNLSSLELGDSALYFCASSVAGGNTIYFGEGSWLTVV.